The rows below give T cell receptor beta chains drawn from one sample of a study of CXCR3-negative and CXCR3-positive naive CD8 T cells. TCRdb reprocessed the 5' RACE reads; each CDR3 protein has one entry and no DNA is given. The repertoire table contains about 58,000 distinct CDR3 sequences. The sequenced sample consisted of naive CXCR3- CD8+ T cells from blood. These receptors all come from a human donor in good health. Some clones in this sample may be carry-over from other donors' samples. Each CDR3 is given with its conserved first and last residue.

J gene: TRBJ1-3
V gene: TRBV4-3
CDR3 protein: CASSQGAGVLGNTIYF

J gene: TRBJ1-2
V gene: TRBV4-1
CDR3 protein: CASSQGTGPYGYTF

J gene: TRBJ2-7
V gene: TRBV28
CDR3 protein: CASSFIPQAAHEQYF

J gene: TRBJ2-1
V gene: TRBV7-9
CDR3 protein: CASSFPELAGGWNEQFF

J gene: TRBJ2-3
V gene: TRBV7-9
CDR3 protein: CAGSPPPSGSDTLYF

J gene: TRBJ2-2
V gene: TRBV7-2
CDR3 protein: CASSLLGGTGELFF

J gene: TRBJ2-7
V gene: TRBV14
CDR3 protein: CASRETGFSYEQYF

J gene: TRBJ2-3
V gene: TRBV6-2/TRBV6-3
CDR3 protein: CASSYPSGGAQDTQYF

J gene: TRBJ2-5
V gene: TRBV11-3
CDR3 protein: CASSLRLEETQYF

J gene: TRBJ2-1
V gene: TRBV12-3/TRBV12-4
CDR3 protein: CASSLNHRGDEQFF

J gene: TRBJ2-7
V gene: TRBV28
CDR3 protein: CASSLLAGLGNEQYF

J gene: TRBJ2-2
V gene: TRBV7-9
CDR3 protein: CASSPPLGDRGPGELFF

J gene: TRBJ2-7
V gene: TRBV6-2/TRBV6-3
CDR3 protein: CASSSRGSSYEQYF

J gene: TRBJ2-6
V gene: TRBV19
CDR3 protein: CASRDGPPGANVLTF

J gene: TRBJ1-1
V gene: TRBV4-1
CDR3 protein: CASSPPLGLRTEAFF

J gene: TRBJ2-1
V gene: TRBV29-1
CDR3 protein: CSVEDSGRAYNEQFF

J gene: TRBJ2-1
V gene: TRBV6-2/TRBV6-3
CDR3 protein: CASSNPGTGWNEQFF

J gene: TRBJ2-3
V gene: TRBV15
CDR3 protein: CAASIGLANTDTQYF

J gene: TRBJ1-2
V gene: TRBV6-2/TRBV6-3
CDR3 protein: CASRPGTGSYGYTF

J gene: TRBJ2-7
V gene: TRBV25-1
CDR3 protein: CASSGDRTYEQYF

J gene: TRBJ2-3
V gene: TRBV14
CDR3 protein: CASSIFGGITDTQYF

J gene: TRBJ2-7
V gene: TRBV7-8
CDR3 protein: CASSLVVFEQYF

J gene: TRBJ2-5
V gene: TRBV10-3
CDR3 protein: CAISAAQKHQETQYF

J gene: TRBJ1-1
V gene: TRBV7-2
CDR3 protein: CASSLENWAPATEAFF

J gene: TRBJ1-6
V gene: TRBV12-3/TRBV12-4
CDR3 protein: CASSLIRDNSPLQF

J gene: TRBJ2-7
V gene: TRBV29-1
CDR3 protein: CSVEDGLAEGYEQYF

J gene: TRBJ1-1
V gene: TRBV12-3/TRBV12-4
CDR3 protein: CASSRLDRGGTEAFF

J gene: TRBJ2-7
V gene: TRBV5-1
CDR3 protein: CASSFTGFYEQYF

J gene: TRBJ2-3
V gene: TRBV7-6
CDR3 protein: CASSLEAGSDTQYF

J gene: TRBJ2-2
V gene: TRBV29-1
CDR3 protein: CSVEQENTGELFF

J gene: TRBJ1-3
V gene: TRBV20-1
CDR3 protein: CSASHHGGQSGNTIYF

J gene: TRBJ1-1
V gene: TRBV4-1
CDR3 protein: CASSQGSPSQVGTEAFF

J gene: TRBJ2-2
V gene: TRBV24-1
CDR3 protein: CATSEGNLETGELFF

J gene: TRBJ2-3
V gene: TRBV6-2/TRBV6-3
CDR3 protein: CASSYGTSADTQYF

J gene: TRBJ1-1
V gene: TRBV6-2/TRBV6-3
CDR3 protein: CASSYNRMSEAFF

J gene: TRBJ1-1
V gene: TRBV9
CDR3 protein: CASSPGRVMNTEAFF

J gene: TRBJ2-7
V gene: TRBV6-2/TRBV6-3
CDR3 protein: CASSQEAETYEQYF

J gene: TRBJ2-5
V gene: TRBV14
CDR3 protein: CASSQRLRENPFQETQYF

J gene: TRBJ2-1
V gene: TRBV5-1
CDR3 protein: CASGIGVGGGNEQFF

J gene: TRBJ2-7
V gene: TRBV19
CDR3 protein: CASSLGGPSYEQYF

J gene: TRBJ2-2
V gene: TRBV10-3
CDR3 protein: CAISHPGQGSNTGELFF

J gene: TRBJ2-3
V gene: TRBV28
CDR3 protein: CASSPSMAYLSTDTQHF

J gene: TRBJ2-7
V gene: TRBV7-3
CDR3 protein: CASSLGTFPYEQYF

J gene: TRBJ2-7
V gene: TRBV29-1
CDR3 protein: CSTNGDGSYEQYF

J gene: TRBJ2-1
V gene: TRBV29-1
CDR3 protein: CSVFSGGSYNEQFF

J gene: TRBJ1-1
V gene: TRBV29-1
CDR3 protein: CSVVPGGEVAFF

J gene: TRBJ2-7
V gene: TRBV6-9
CDR3 protein: CASSYSFGGPSGEQYF

J gene: TRBJ2-1
V gene: TRBV4-3
CDR3 protein: CASSQGLSSYNEQFF

J gene: TRBJ2-1
V gene: TRBV7-9
CDR3 protein: CASSPHGAAYNEQFF

J gene: TRBJ1-3
V gene: TRBV28
CDR3 protein: CASSFQSGNTIYF

J gene: TRBJ1-4
V gene: TRBV28
CDR3 protein: CASSPIPGSSWVEKLFF

J gene: TRBJ2-7
V gene: TRBV3-1
CDR3 protein: CASSERMAGGFYEQYF

J gene: TRBJ2-7
V gene: TRBV7-6
CDR3 protein: CAISVRDRGHYEQYF